Following are 15 T cell receptor beta chains from one sample sequenced in a study of blood T cell repertoires in COVID-19. Repertoires were generated with immunoSEQ multiplex PCR, while TCRdb's copy carries only in-frame clones and drops some. Of around 400,000 clones in the sample, approximately 91% were seen once. Material for sequencing was PBMCs or T cells enriched from blood (not recorded which). These receptor sequences come from a middle-aged woman who had been exposed to COVID-19.

The gene calls are TRBV5-4 and TRBJ2-7, with 14 bases identical to TRBD2. Germline assignment: CDR1 SGHNT and CDR2 YYREEE (reference sequence). There are 18 residues in the CDR3. J lost 1 base, V lost 3 bases, and 9 bases had no gene match. As DNA, the CDR3 is TGTGCCAGCAGCTGGACTAGCGGGGGGCTTTCCCTTTCCTACGAGCAGTACTTC. It specifies CASSWTSGGLSLSYEQYF. Based on the CDR3 plus reference TRBV5-4 and TRBJ2-7, the full variable domain is ETGVTQSPTHLIKTRGQQVTLRCSSQSGHNTVSWYQQALGQGPQFIFQYYREEENGRGNFPPRFSGLQFPNYSSELNVNALELDDSALYLCASSWTSGGLSLSYEQYFGPGTRLTVT.

The rearrangement links TRBV30 to TRBJ1-2; TRBD1 matches at 7 bases. The CDR3 spans 14 residues. V lost 5 bases, J lost 7 bases, and 13 bases stayed unmatched. CDR1 is GTSNPN, CDR2 SVGIG, per germline (reference sequence). This chain's CDR3 is CAWVPQGGEAGYTF. The CDR3 bases are TGTGCCTGGGTCCCCCAGGGGGGAGAAGCTGGCTACACCTTC.

This chain joins TRBV12-5 and TRBJ2-3; 8 nucleotides align to TRBD1. CDR3 size: 13 residues. Germline V CDR1 and CDR2: LGHNT, FRNRAP. After removal of 8 bases from V and 6 bases from J, the junction contained 7 bases not matched to a gene. The CDR3 spells CASLGQGADTQYF. The CDR3, as DNA: TGTGCTAGTCTGGGGCAGGGGGCTGATACGCAGTATTTT.

V usage is TRBV15 and J usage is TRBJ1-5; D call uncertain. This CDR3 has 16 residues. Germline-derived CDR1 and CDR2 are LNHNV and YYDKDF (reference sequence). V lost 6 bases and J 1 base, leaving 16 bases between the germline ends. The DNA for the CDR3 is TGTGCCACCAGGACCTCTCAGGAGGGAAGCAATCAGCCCCAGCATTTT. Its translation: CATRTSQEGSNQPQHF.

V gene TRBV13 combines with J gene TRBJ1-4, with D maybe TRBD1 (6 bases). Trimming shortened V by 4 bases and J by 13 bases, and 22 bases separated the two germline ends. The CDR3 totals 15 residues. Germline V lookup: CDR1 PRHDT, CDR2 FYEKMQ (reference sequence). The CDR3: CASSSLDRNPPTLFF. The DNA for the CDR3 is TGTGCCAGCAGCTCCCTCGACAGGAATCCTCCAACACTGTTTTTT.

The V call is TRBV5-6, the J call TRBJ1-2; 8 bases align to TRBD1. Germline V gives CDR1 SGHDT, CDR2 YYEEEE. The CDR3 has 16 residues. V shed 1 base, J shed 0 bases, and the junction held 5 bases outside the gene matches. The CDR3 protein is CASSLPGQDTNYGYTF. CDR3 nucleotide sequence: TGTGCCAGCAGCTTGCCGGGACAGGATACTAACTATGGCTACACCTTC.

The chain has TRBV23-1 and TRBJ2-5; the D gene is possibly TRBD1 (6 bases). TRBV23-1 is flagged as an ORF with uncertain function. The CDR3 has 15 residues. Trimming removed 4 bases at V and 5 bases at J, with 17 bases between. The DNA of the CDR3 is TGCGCCAGCAGTCTCGAAAGGAGGCAGGGGGAGACCCAGTACTTC. Protein: CASSLERRQGETQYF.

The chain combines TRBV5-1 with TRBJ2-1; 8 bases are shared with TRBD1. The CDR3 runs 17 residues. Germline lookup yields CDR1 SGHRS and CDR2 YFSETQ. Trimming removed 0 bases from V and 6 bases from J; junction bases left unmatched: 11. The DNA for the CDR3 is TGCGCCAGCAGCTTGGACATTAGGACAGGGTCTGGCAATGAGCAGTTCTTC. It specifies CASSLDIRTGSGNEQFF. Drawing the rest from reference TRBV5-1 and TRBJ2-1, the complete variable domain is KAGVTQTPRYLIKTRGQQVTLSCSPISGHRSVSWYQQTPGQGLQFLFEYFSETQRNKGNFPGRFSGRQFSNSRSEMNVSTLELGDSALYLCASSLDIRTGSGNEQFFGPGTRLTVL.

V and J are TRBV19 and TRBJ1-1; TRBD1 agrees at 9 bases. There are 17 residues in the CDR3. CDR1 and CDR2 from the germline V gene are LNHDA and SQIVND (reference sequence). J lost 4 bases, V lost 1 base, and 10 bases had no gene match. This chain's CDR3 is CASSIGGQGFRGTEAFF. CDR3 sequence (DNA): TGTGCCAGTAGTATAGGGGGACAGGGCTTCAGGGGCACTGAAGCTTTCTTT.

This clone was recorded many times. J is TRBJ2-7 and V is TRBV14, with TRBD2 identical over 8 bases. Germline V gene sequence: CDR1 SGHDN, CDR2 FVKESK. This CDR3 is built from 14 residues. The ends lost 2 bases at V and 8 bases at J; junction bases unmatched: 8. CDR3 sequence (DNA): TGTGCCAGCAGCCAACTAGCGGGCAGAAGCCAGCAGTACTTC. Protein sequence: CASSQLAGRSQQYF.

This clone was counted a single time. The chain employs TRBV5-6 and TRBJ1-2, with TRBD1 matching 9 bases. Germline CDR1 reads SGHDT; CDR2 reads YYEEEE. V lost 4 bases, J lost 5 bases, and 3 bases stayed unmatched. The CDR3 extends over 13 amino acids. The DNA for the CDR3 is TGTGCCAGCAGCGACGGGACAGGGTATGGCTACACCTTC. As protein: CASSDGTGYGYTF. The complete variable domain, with remaining parts taken from reference TRBV5-6 and TRBJ1-2, reads DAGVTQSPTHLIKTRGQQVTLRCSPKSGHDTVSWYQQALGQGPQFIFQYYEEEERQRGNFPDRFSGHQFPNYSSELNVNALLLGDSALYLCASSDGTGYGYTFGSGTRLTVV.

This clone occurred once. The J gene is TRBJ2-7, the V gene TRBV7-2; D may be TRBD2 (7 bases). The CDR3 has 17 amino acids. Germline V gives CDR1 SGHTA, CDR2 FQGNSA. The germline V and J ends were trimmed by 5 bases and 2 bases, with 22 bases remaining between them. CDR3 in DNA: TGTGCCAGCAGCGGGATGGGGGCTAGCGGTAGAACCTACGAGCAGTACTTC. Its translation: CASSGMGASGRTYEQYF.

J is TRBJ1-2 and V is TRBV30; TRBD1 agrees at 8 bases. V was pared by 2 bases and J by 7 bases, with 6 bases of the junction left unmatched. The CDR3 spans 13 residues. Germline loops: CDR1 GTSNPN, CDR2 SVGIG (reference sequence). The CDR3 nucleotides are TGTGCCTGGAGTTCCCCAGGGGGCTTTGGCTACACCTTC. Its translation is CAWSSPGGFGYTF. Complete variable domain (other parts from reference TRBV30 and TRBJ1-2): SQTIHQWPATLVQPVGSPLSLECTVEGTSNPNLYWYRQAAGRGLQLLFYSVGIGQISSEVPQNLSASRPQDRQFILSSKKLLLSDSGFYLCAWSSPGGFGYTFGSGTRLTVV.

This chain connects TRBV24-1 to TRBJ2-1; D not certain. Trimming shortened V by 3 bases and J by 1 base, and 6 bases separated the two germline ends. The germline gives CDR1 KGHDR, CDR2 SFDVKD. This CDR3 is built from 14 residues. The CDR3 reads CATSDEDSYNEQFF. For the CDR3, the DNA is TGTGCCACCAGTGATGAGGATTCCTACAATGAGCAGTTCTTC.

The chain joins TRBV18 to TRBJ1-2; 9 nucleotides match TRBD1. CDR1 KGHSH and CDR2 LQKENI come from the germline V gene. After removal of 5 bases from V and 4 bases from J, the junction contained 5 bases not matched to a gene. The length of the CDR3 is 14 residues. The CDR3 region is CASSAGTGSYGYTF. The CDR3, as DNA: TGTGCCAGCTCAGCCGGGACAGGGTCCTATGGCTACACCTTC.